This T cell receptor (beta chain) originates from a study of T-cell reconstitution after alpha-beta-depleted transplantation in children. General study findings and limits: About two months after transplant, alpha-beta T cells reportedly came from several hundred expanded graft clones. Diversity of TCRbeta at day 60 was high in some patients, arising from surviving recipient T cells and thymic progenitors. Newly generated T cells supplied most T-cell counts and diversity one year post-transplant.

CDR1 and CDR2 (germline): DFQATT, SNEGSKA (reference sequence). This CDR3 is built from 14 residues. V shed 2 bases and J shed 4 bases, with 15 bases lying between them. This clonotype was counted a few times. What it binds is unknown. Preparation of the TCRbeta library used unique molecular identifiers. TCRdb analysed the PCR reads with MiXCR anew, one entry per CDR3 protein. The sample holds roughly 790,000 distinct CDR3 sequences; roughly 16% are singletons and the top ten take about 4.6%. This chain uses TRBV20-1 with TRBJ2-7; D uncertain. The TCR originated in a male patient younger than 18 who had a stem cell transplant for acute lymphoblastic leukemia, so the T cells may come from the graft donor. The sample consisted of PBMCs, mostly from graft donor cells, taken 360 days after TCRalphabeta/CD19-depleted stem cell transplant. The CDR3 loop reads CSARKQSVLYEQYF. The CDR3 region has the DNA TGCAGTGCTAGAAAGCAGTCTGTCCTTTACGAGCAGTACTTC.